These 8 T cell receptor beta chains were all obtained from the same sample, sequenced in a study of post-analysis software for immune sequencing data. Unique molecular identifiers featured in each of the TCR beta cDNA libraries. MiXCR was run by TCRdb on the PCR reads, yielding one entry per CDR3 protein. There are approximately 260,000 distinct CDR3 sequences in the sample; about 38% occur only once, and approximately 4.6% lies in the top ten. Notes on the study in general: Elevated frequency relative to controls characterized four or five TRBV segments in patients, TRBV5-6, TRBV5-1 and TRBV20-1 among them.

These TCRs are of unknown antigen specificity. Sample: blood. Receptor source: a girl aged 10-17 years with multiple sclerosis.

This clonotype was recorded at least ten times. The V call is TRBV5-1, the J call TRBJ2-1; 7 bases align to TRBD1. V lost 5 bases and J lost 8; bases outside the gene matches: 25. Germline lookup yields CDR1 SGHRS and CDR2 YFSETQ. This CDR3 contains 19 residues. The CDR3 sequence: CASRQTGPRQGTGYHEQFF. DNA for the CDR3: TGCGCCAGCAGGCAGACCGGTCCAAGACAGGGAACAGGGTATCATGAGCAGTTCTTC.

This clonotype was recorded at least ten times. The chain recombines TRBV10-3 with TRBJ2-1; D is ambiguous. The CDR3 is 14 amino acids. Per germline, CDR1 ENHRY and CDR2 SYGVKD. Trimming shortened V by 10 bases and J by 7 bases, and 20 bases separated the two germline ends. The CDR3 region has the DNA TGTGCCAGTCGCGACCTAGAGCCGGTTAATGAGCAGTTCTTC. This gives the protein CASRDLEPVNEQFF.

The CDR3 loop reads CASSLVASGWSGDEQFF. CDR3 sequence (DNA): TGTGCCAGCAGCTTAGTGGCTAGCGGGTGGTCCGGGGATGAGCAGTTCTTC. The rearrangement uses TRBV7-9 and TRBJ2-1, with 8 bases aligning to TRBD2. Germline V lookup: CDR1 SEHNR, CDR2 FQNEAQ (reference sequence). The CDR3 covers 17 residues. V trimming: 1 base; J trimming: 8 bases; junction bases outside the gene matches: 13.

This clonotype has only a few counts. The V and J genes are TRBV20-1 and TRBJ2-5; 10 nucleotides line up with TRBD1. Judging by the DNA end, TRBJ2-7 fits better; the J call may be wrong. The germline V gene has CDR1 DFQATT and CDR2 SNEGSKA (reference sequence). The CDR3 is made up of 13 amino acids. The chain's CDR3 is CSAPWTGGNEQYF. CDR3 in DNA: TGCAGTGCTCCTTGGACAGGGGGAAACGAGCAGTACTTC.

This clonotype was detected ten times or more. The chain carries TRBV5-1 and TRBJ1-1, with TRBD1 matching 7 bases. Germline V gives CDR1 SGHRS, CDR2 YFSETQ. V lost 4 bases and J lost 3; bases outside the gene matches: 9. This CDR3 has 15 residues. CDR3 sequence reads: CASSLRTGGDTEAFF. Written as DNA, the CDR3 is TGCGCCAGCAGCCTGAGGACAGGAGGGGACACTGAAGCTTTCTTT.

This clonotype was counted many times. This CDR3 reads CASSLGGPTDTQYF. The CDR3 region has the DNA TGTGCCAGCAGCCTGGGAGGGCCCACAGATACGCAGTATTTT. The chain employs TRBV7-9 and TRBJ2-3, with 7 nucleotides matching TRBD2. V shed 5 bases, J shed 2 bases, and the junction held 4 bases outside the gene matches. The germline V gene has CDR1 SEHNR and CDR2 FQNEAQ (reference sequence). The CDR3 sequence is 14 residues long.

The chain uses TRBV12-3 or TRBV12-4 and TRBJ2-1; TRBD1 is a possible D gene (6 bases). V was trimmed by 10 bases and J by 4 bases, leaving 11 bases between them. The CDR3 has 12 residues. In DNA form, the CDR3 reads TGTGCCACCAGGGGTTTTTACAATGAGCAGTTCTTC. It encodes CATRGFYNEQFF.

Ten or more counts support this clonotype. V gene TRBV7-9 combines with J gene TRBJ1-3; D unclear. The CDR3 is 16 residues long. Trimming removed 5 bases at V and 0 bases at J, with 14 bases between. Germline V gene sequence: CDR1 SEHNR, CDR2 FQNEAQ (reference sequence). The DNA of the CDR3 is TGTGCCAGCAGCCCACCGGACCCTTTCTCTGGAAACACCATATATTTT. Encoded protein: CASSPPDPFSGNTIYF.